One sample yielded the 19 T cell receptor beta chains listed below, sequenced in a study of PD-L1 blockade in urothelial cancer. Data came from immunoSEQ multiplex PCR; TCRdb stores just in-frame clones and leaves some out. The sample lists some 79,000 clones, more than 75% occurring once. This material consisted of PBMCs, taken around atezolizumab (anti-PD-L1) treatment. All receptors come from a man in his sixties or seventies with urothelial cancer.

The chain has TRBV9 and TRBJ2-1; 14 positions match TRBD2. Trimming cost V 3 bases and J 4 bases; bases outside gene matches: 0. The CDR3 length is 15 residues. Germline V gene data show CDR1 as SGDLS and CDR2 as YYNGEE. The CDR3 DNA reads as TGTGCCAGCAGCGGACTAGCGGGAGGGTACAATGAGCAGTTCTTC. It is translated as CASSGLAGGYNEQFF.

J is TRBJ2-5 and V is TRBV6-5; D is possibly TRBD2 (6 bases). CDR3 length: 14 amino acids. Germline V gives CDR1 MNHEY, CDR2 SVGAGI. Trimming stripped 4 bases from V and 2 bases from J, with 11 bases between. DNA for the CDR3: TGTGCCAGCAGTTGGGGTCGGGGGCAAGAGACCCAGTACTTC. Amino acid sequence: CASSWGRGQETQYF.

The gene calls are TRBV7-8 and TRBJ2-5; D remains unclear. Germline V gene lookup returns CDR1 SGHVS and CDR2 FQNEAQ. V was cut by 1 base and J by 2 bases, with 5 bases left in between. This CDR3 has 13 amino acids. The CDR3 sequence is CASSLERQETQYF. CDR3 in DNA: TGTGCCAGCAGCTTAGAACGGCAAGAGACCCAGTACTTC.

The chain couples TRBV5-5 to TRBJ2-1; 8 bases match TRBD1. Germline V gene lookup returns CDR1 SGHKS and CDR2 YYEKEE (reference sequence). The V gene end was trimmed by 4 bases and the J gene end by 10 bases; junction bases not matched to a gene: 4. This CDR3 region has 12 residues. The CDR3 DNA reads TGTGCCAGCAGCCGGACAGGGAAAGAGCAGTTCTTC. Encoded protein: CASSRTGKEQFF.

The chain joins TRBV29-1 to TRBJ2-2, with 9 bases lining up with TRBD1. The trim removed 4 bases at V and 5 bases at J, leaving 5 bases unmatched. There are 14 residues in the CDR3. Germline CDR1 reads SQVTM; CDR2 reads ANQGSEA. The CDR3 bases are TGCAGCGTTGCGACAGGGGGGAAAACCGGGGAGCTGTTTTTT. Translated, it gives CSVATGGKTGELFF.

The V call is TRBV19, the J call TRBJ1-2; no clear D gene. Germline V CDR1 and CDR2: LNHDA, SQIVND (reference sequence). The CDR3 runs 15 residues. Trimming pared 4 bases from V and 0 bases from J, leaving 12 bases between. The CDR3 reads CASSRHEAANYGYTF. In DNA, the CDR3 is TGTGCCAGTAGTAGGCATGAGGCGGCTAACTATGGCTACACCTTC.

The chain has TRBV30 and TRBJ2-7; 9 bases line up with TRBD2. The CDR3 runs 12 residues. Trimming removed 1 base from V and 5 bases from J; junction bases left unmatched: 0. From germline, CDR1 is GTSNPN and CDR2 SVGIG (reference sequence). CDR3 sequence reads: CAWSGGGDEQYF. CDR3 DNA sequence: TGTGCCTGGAGTGGCGGGGGGGACGAGCAGTACTTC.

This clone was seen more than once but under ten times. The rearrangement uses TRBV5-8 and TRBJ2-1; D remains unclear. CDR1 SGHTS and CDR2 YDEGEE come from the germline V gene. Trimming cost V 0 bases and J 0 bases, with 7 bases left between them. This CDR3 is built from 15 residues. The CDR3 DNA is TGTGCCAGCAGCTTGGCCCCTAGCTCCTACAATGAGCAGTTCTTC. This translates into CASSLAPSSYNEQFF.

Comments on this clone: The junction departs from the called germline gene at one end, perhaps through a read error. The chain uses TRBV6-5 and TRBJ2-3, with 8 bases matching TRBD1. CDR3 length: 11 amino acids. Germline V gene lookup returns CDR1 MNHEY and CDR2 SVGAGI. CDR3 region: CASSTGTGLCF. In nucleotides, the CDR3 is TGTGCCAGCAGCACCGGGACAGGCTTGTGTTTT.

This clone was counted only a few times. The chain uses TRBV7-8 and TRBJ1-4, with D possibly matching TRBD1 (6 bases). Trimming left V 5 bases short and J 8 bases short, with 12 bases between. This CDR3 region has 13 residues. Germline V gene data show CDR1 as SGHVS and CDR2 as FQNEAQ. CDR3 amino acids: CASSPRTDEKLFF. DNA of the CDR3: TGTGCCAGCAGCCCTAGGACAGACGAAAAACTGTTTTTT.

This chain connects TRBV5-1 to TRBJ2-2, with 11 bases aligning to TRBD2. The CDR3 length is 19 residues. Germline V gives CDR1 SGHRS, CDR2 YFSETQ. V shed 4 bases, J shed 0 bases, and the junction held 11 bases outside the gene matches. This CDR3 reads CASSPSRNSGGANTGELFF. DNA for the CDR3: TGCGCCAGCAGCCCTTCCAGGAATAGCGGGGGGGCGAACACCGGGGAGCTGTTTTTT.

The chain combines TRBV6-6 with TRBJ2-5; 9 nucleotides align to TRBD2. CDR1 MNHNY and CDR2 SVGAGI come from the germline V gene (reference sequence). The V segment lost 5 bases and the J segment 10 bases; nucleotides outside the gene matches: 8. The CDR3 covers 13 residues. This CDR3 reads CASSPGLAVFQYF. The CDR3 DNA reads as TGTGCCAGCAGTCCGGGACTAGCAGTTTTCCAGTACTTC.

The CDR3 DNA reads as TGCGCCACCGGACAGGGTCCGGATAATGAGCAGTTCTTC. Protein: CATGQGPDNEQFF. The chain carries TRBV5-1 and TRBJ2-1; 8 nucleotides align to TRBD1. J lost 7 bases, V lost 9 bases, and 9 bases had no gene match. CDR3 length: 13 residues. The germline CDR1 and CDR2 sequences are SGHRS and YFSETQ.

The rearrangement uses TRBV19 and TRBJ2-7, with 9 bases aligning to TRBD1. Germline CDR1 and CDR2: LNHDA and SQIVND (reference sequence). J lost 5 bases, V lost 9 bases, and 5 bases had no gene match. The length of the CDR3 is 12 residues. The CDR3 sequence: CASRDRVNEQYF. The CDR3 DNA sequence: TGTGCCAGCCGGGACAGGGTGAACGAGCAGTACTTC.

The V and J genes are TRBV9 and TRBJ1-2; D is ambiguous. CDR3 size: 14 residues. Germline V gene data show CDR1 as SGDLS and CDR2 as YYNGEE. Trimming removed 0 bases from V and 4 bases from J, with 10 bases in between. The CDR3 here is CASSVVESSYGYTF. CDR3 DNA: TGTGCCAGCAGCGTAGTAGAATCATCCTATGGCTACACCTTC. The full variable domain, rest sourced from reference TRBV9 and TRBJ1-2, is DSGVTQTPKHLITATGQRVTLRCSPRSGDLSVYWYQQSLDQGLQFLIQYYNGEERAKGNILERFSAQQFPDLHSELNLSSLELGDSALYFCASSVVESSYGYTFGSGTRLTVV.

This clone was detected a few times. The chain combines TRBV5-6 with TRBJ1-1; D remains ambiguous. The CDR3 runs 12 residues. Germline CDR1 is SGHDT and CDR2 is YYEEEE. Trimming pared 5 bases from V and 0 bases from J, leaving 5 bases between. The CDR3 is CASRQLNTEAFF. In nucleotides, the CDR3 is TGTGCCAGCAGACAGCTGAACACTGAAGCTTTCTTT.

The sample holds one count of this clone. The chain combines TRBV6-5 with TRBJ1-2; no reliable D call. The V gene's germline CDR1 is MNHEY and CDR2 SVGAGI. Trimming removed 4 bases at V and 4 bases at J, with 13 bases between. CDR3 size: 14 residues. CDR3 DNA sequence: TGTGCCAGCAGTTCGGCCAGCGCTATCTATGGCTACACCTTC. Its translation: CASSSASAIYGYTF.

J is TRBJ2-5 and V is TRBV7-8, with 12 bases aligning to TRBD1. Looked up from germline, CDR1 is SGHVS and CDR2 is FQNEAQ. With V trimmed by 4 bases and J by 5 bases, 8 bases remained unmatched. The CDR3 contains 16 residues. The CDR3 protein is CASSSRDRGRAETQYF. The CDR3 DNA reads TGTGCCAGCAGCTCCCGGGACAGGGGGCGAGCGGAGACCCAGTACTTC.

The J gene is TRBJ2-3, the V gene TRBV14, with TRBD2 identical over 7 bases. Per the germline V gene, CDR1 is SGHDN and CDR2 is FVKESK. The V and J ends lost 5 bases and 3 bases, in that order; junction bases with no gene match: 11. This CDR3 contains 16 residues. CDR3 in amino acids: CASSFGGLVGTDTQYF. The CDR3 coding sequence is TGTGCCAGCAGCTTCGGCGGACTAGTAGGAACAGATACGCAGTATTTT.